The 17 T cell receptor beta chains below come from one sample, sequenced in a study of regulatory T cells in long-lasting Graves disease. Time point in this sample: newly diagnosed GD, antithyroid drugs for less than 3 months. Extracted PBMC RNA gave rise to the TCR library. Through Arm-PCR of CDR3 regions and iRepertoire HTBI primers, TCR beta libraries were built. TCRdb passed the multiplex PCR reads through MiXCR, listing each CDR3 protein once. The sample lists about 530,000 distinct CDR3 sequences, 16% occurring once. This same sample was also taken into another study, of T cells in Graves' hyperthyroidism and ophthalmopathy.

The sequenced sample was peripheral blood mononuclear cells (PBMCs), obtained at new diagnosis, from a patient treated with antithyroid drugs. These receptors originate from a woman aged 35 to 59 with Graves disease.

This clonotype appeared a few times. The chain couples TRBV5-6 to TRBJ1-3; D ambiguous. V lost 4 bases and J lost 9, with 11 bases in between. The CDR3 contains 12 residues. In germline, CDR1 is SGHDT, CDR2 YYEEEE. CDR3 protein: CASSAGVGTIYF. CDR3 coding DNA: TGTGCCAGCAGCGCCGGGGTGGGCACCATATATTTT.

For this clonotype: A much larger clone sits a single nucleotide away, making a read error possible. The chain uses TRBV7-2 and TRBJ1-5; D is uncertain. The V gene lost 3 bases and the J gene lost 7 bases, with 10 bases spanning the gap. This CDR3 region has 13 residues. Germline values: CDR1 SGHTA, CDR2 FQGNSA. As DNA, the CDR3 is TGTGCCAGCAGCTTGAGCTGGGAACAGCCCCAGCATTTT. As protein: CASSLSWEQPQHF.

This clonotype was counted many times. The V call is TRBV3-1, the J call TRBJ1-3; D gene unclear. This CDR3 has 15 amino acids. V was cut by 0 bases and J by 4 bases, with 10 bases left in between. Germline assignment: CDR1 LGHDT and CDR2 YNNKEL (reference sequence). In DNA, the CDR3 is TGTGCCAGCAGCCAAGATGAGGTTAGAGGAAACACCATATATTTT. It encodes CASSQDEVRGNTIYF.

A remark on this clonotype: The conserved phenylalanine or tryptophan is not found at the CDR3 terminus, so this likely reflects a read error. The gene calls are TRBV7-9 and TRBJ2-1; no clear D gene. V lost 1 base, J lost 7 bases, and 5 bases lay in between. Germline CDR1 reads SEHNR; CDR2 reads FQNEAQ (reference sequence). This CDR3 spans 12 amino acids. The CDR3 here is CASSLDRNEQFL. CDR3 in DNA: TGTGCCAGCAGCTTAGACCGGAATGAGCAGTTCCTC.

As to this clonotype: A much larger clone sits a single nucleotide away, making a read error possible. This rearrangement joins TRBV27 to TRBJ1-1; no clear D gene. Germline CDR1 reads MNHEY; CDR2 reads SMNVEV (reference sequence). The length of the CDR3 is 13 residues. CDR3 residues: CASSLSANTEALF. The CDR3 DNA reads TGTGCCAGCAGTTTATCGGCGAACACTGAAGCTCTCTTT.

There are a few counts of this clonotype. Written as DNA, the CDR3 is TGTGCCAGCGGGCGAGGGGGCGATGGCTACACCTTC. Its translation: CASGRGGDGYTF. This chain connects TRBV7-9 to TRBJ1-2; 7 bases are shared with TRBD1. Germline V CDR1 and CDR2: SEHNR, FQNEAQ (reference sequence). Unmatched junction bases numbered 6, after V lost 8 bases and J lost 6 bases. This CDR3 contains 12 residues.

This clonotype came up many times. This chain uses TRBV20-1 with TRBJ2-3, with D perhaps assigned TRBD1 or TRBD2 (6 bases each). Germline V CDR1 and CDR2: DFQATT, SNEGSKA (reference sequence). The V gene lost 3 bases and the J gene lost 4 bases, with 11 bases spanning the gap. The CDR3 length is 13 residues. Here the CDR3 DNA reads TGCAGTGCTAGGTGGGGGGCCGCAGATACGCAGTATTTT. This sequence encodes CSARWGAADTQYF.

Turning to this clonotype: This sequence may be a read error, since a much larger clone differs from it by one base. The rearrangement joins TRBV12-3 or TRBV12-4 to TRBJ2-1, with 11 bases lining up with TRBD2. This CDR3 is 17 amino acids long. The CDR3 sequence: CAGSFETASGGWNEQFF. CDR3 coding DNA: TGTGCCGGCAGTTTCGAGACGGCTAGCGGGGGGTGGAATGAGCAGTTCTTC.

This chain uses TRBV7-3 with TRBJ2-3; 7 positions match TRBD2. The CDR3 extends over 16 amino acids. V gave up 1 base and J gave up 2 bases; unmatched junction bases: 6. CDR1 and CDR2 (germline): SGHTA, FQGTGA. CDR3: CASSLMPAGSTDTQYF. The DNA for the CDR3 is TGTGCCAGCAGCTTAATGCCAGCGGGGTCCACAGATACGCAGTATTTT. Variable domain in full (rest from reference TRBV7-3 and TRBJ2-3): GAGVSQTPSNKVTEKGKYVELRCDPISGHTALYWYRQSLGQGPEFLIYFQGTGAADDSGLPNDRFFAVRPEGSVSTLKIQRTERGDSAVYLCASSLMPAGSTDTQYFGPGTRLTVL.

This clonotype showed up just a few times. CDR3 protein: CASSSYDSQETQYF. CDR3 nucleotides: TGTGCCAGCAGTTCCTACGACAGCCAAGAGACCCAGTACTTC. This chain uses TRBV6-5 with TRBJ2-5; tentatively, D is TRBD1 (5 bases). Germline V gives CDR1 MNHEY, CDR2 SVGAGI. Trimming took off 4 bases at V and 1 base at J, with 10 bases between the two ends. This CDR3 contains 14 residues.

In its sample, this clonotype was seen many times. This sequence joins TRBV3-1 and TRBJ2-7, with TRBD1 identical over 8 bases. The CDR3 runs 15 residues. Trimming took 2 bases from V and 5 from J; bases not matched to a gene: 8. From germline, CDR1 is LGHDT and CDR2 YNNKEL (reference sequence). DNA for the CDR3: TGTGCCAGCAGCCAATTGGGAGACAGGGGCAACGAGCAGTACTTC. Translated: CASSQLGDRGNEQYF.

This clonotype was detected many times. The V gene is TRBV7-2, the J gene TRBJ2-3; 9 bases map to TRBD2. J gave up 1 base and V 5 bases, and 7 bases lay outside the gene matches. Germline V CDR1 and CDR2: SGHTA, FQGNSA. This CDR3 has 16 amino acids. The CDR3 bases are TGTGCCAGCAGCGATAAAAGACTAGCGGGCACAGATACGCAGTATTTT. Its protein product is CASSDKRLAGTDTQYF.

This clonotype came up many times. The J gene is TRBJ1-2, the V gene TRBV7-9, with 8 bases lining up with TRBD1. The length of the CDR3 is 14 residues. Germline CDR1 SEHNR, CDR2 FQNEAQ (reference sequence). Trimming at V came to 4 bases and at J to 3 bases, leaving 4 bases not matched to a gene. The CDR3 loop is CASSSGTGDYGYTF. In nucleotides, the CDR3 is TGTGCCAGCAGCTCCGGGACAGGTGACTATGGCTACACCTTC. The whole variable domain, filled in from reference TRBV7-9 and TRBJ1-2, reads DTGVSQNPRHKITKRGQNVTFRCDPISEHNRLYWYRQTLGQGPEFLTYFQNEAQLEKSRLLSDRFSAERPKGSFSTLEIQRTEQGDSAMYLCASSSGTGDYGYTFGSGTRLTVV.

In its sample, this clonotype was seen many times. The CDR3 nucleotides are TGTGCCAGCAGTGAAGATGGAGAGGGTTGGACTGAAGCTTTCTTT. Amino acids: CASSEDGEGWTEAFF. The chain recombines TRBV6-1 with TRBJ1-1; D remains ambiguous. The CDR3 contains 15 residues. The germline V gene encodes CDR1 MNHNS and CDR2 SASEGT. The V end lost 1 base, the J end lost 5 bases, and 14 bases lay between the germline ends.

The chain is built from TRBV7-3 and TRBJ2-2, with 14 positions matching TRBD2. Germline CDR1 reads SGHTA; CDR2 reads FQGTGA. This CDR3 spans 19 amino acids. Trimming took 5 bases from V and 1 from J; bases not matched to a gene: 9. In nucleotides, the CDR3 is TGTGCCAGCAGCAGGGCCGGGACTAGCGGGGGCCGGAACACCGGGGAGCTGTTTTTT. Translation: CASSRAGTSGGRNTGELFF.

This chain links TRBV20-1 with TRBJ2-1; D may match TRBD1 or TRBD2 (6 bases each). CDR1 is DFQATT, CDR2 SNEGSKA, per germline (reference sequence). This CDR3 contains 18 residues. The V end lost 0 bases, the J end lost 5 bases, and 23 bases lay between the germline ends. CDR3 residues: CSARDGKRGAPYNNEQFF. The CDR3 DNA reads as TGCAGTGCTAGAGATGGAAAGAGGGGGGCGCCTTACAACAATGAGCAGTTCTTC.

This clonotype has only one observation. An end of the junction does not agree with germline; a read error may underlie this. The J gene is TRBJ1-2, the V gene TRBV7-9; the D gene is possibly TRBD1 (5 bases). Germline V gene sequence: CDR1 SEHNR, CDR2 FQNEAQ (reference sequence). This CDR3 is built from 14 residues. CDR3 loop: CASSLARRGDGHTF. The CDR3 DNA is TGTGCCAGCAGCTTAGCTCGAAGGGGAGATGGCCACACCTTC.